This TCR beta chain was recovered during a study of blood T cell repertoires in COVID-19. The germline gives CDR1 SGHNT, CDR2 YYREEE (reference sequence). The CDR3 loop spans 15 amino acids. Trimming pared 5 bases from V and 4 bases from J, leaving 18 bases between. Per the study methods: Quantification of nucleated cells was approximated via reference gene primer amplification. Here immunoSEQ multiplex PCR was the method, and the copy in TCRdb shows in-frame clones only, minus some. From that table come the V and J calls and clone size; the DNA was used to work out D and trimming. The sample carries about 110,000 clones, 60% to 80% recorded once.

The rearrangement uses TRBV5-4 and TRBJ1-1; perhaps TRBD1 as D (6 bases). The sequence came from a woman at least 80 years old with active or convalescent COVID-19. The sequenced material came from peripheral blood. CDR3 sequence (DNA): TGTGCCAGCAGGACAGGACAAGGCCAAGGCACTGAAGCTTTCTTT. This codes for CASRTGQGQGTEAFF.